Here is one TCR beta chain with its context. Its antigen is unknown. 60 Vbeta and 13 Jbeta primers were used in PCR. Measured with immunoSEQ multiplex PCR; TCRdb has only the in-frame clones, and not every one. In the table there are tens of thousands of clones, about 78% of which are singletons. The source of the sample is a study of cytomegalovirus exposure and HLA in healthy donors. Study-level points and caveats: In vitro confirmation showed a few CMV-associated chains to be CMV antigen specific. Later analysis identified a missense DCLRE1C variant that was linked to TCR beta V- and J-gene trimming.

The ends were cut back, 4 bases at V and 3 bases at J, with 12 bases in the middle. This CDR3 contains 15 residues. Germline loops: CDR1 SGHNT, CDR2 YENEEA. The rearrangement uses TRBV11-3 and TRBJ1-4; unclear D gene. The TCR sequence derives from a woman aged 35 to 49 in good health and CMV-seropositive. Sequencing was done on a sample of PBMCs. The CDR3 spells CASSYGGLANEKLFF. The CDR3 DNA follows: TGTGCCAGCAGCTACGGCGGATTGGCTAATGAAAAACTGTTTTTT.